What follows describes a single T cell receptor (beta chain). Its specificity is not known. The data originate from a study of T cells in Graves' hyperthyroidism and ophthalmopathy. Points from the study as a whole: In validation, the model predicted ophthalmopathy. These predictions came a median about 6.5 months before onset. Expanded thyroid clonotypes (above 0.001) were mostly also found in blood.

Researchers took RNA transcripts and amplified the TCR beta CDR3 regions from them. HTBI primers drove first-round RT-PCR of the TCR CDR3. TCRdb ran MiXCR on the multiplex PCR reads and lists one entry per CDR3 protein. The data show over 700,000 distinct CDR3 sequences, with roughly 40% seen just once and about 8.9% held by the top ten. The authors deemed Graves' hyperthyroidism stable absent ophthalmopathy progression within 18 months. Criteria for exclusion of patients were uncontrolled infection, other autoimmune disease, pregnancy or lactation. Trimming removed 3 bases at V and 5 bases at J, with 8 bases between. The germline CDR1 and CDR2 sequences are SGHRS and YFSETQ. This CDR3 spans 12 amino acids.

The rearrangement joins TRBV5-1 to TRBJ1-1; D possibly corresponds to TRBD1 (5 bases). The TCR sequence derives from a man aged 18 to 35 with Graves' hyperthyroidism. Sequencing was performed on blood. In DNA, the CDR3 is TGCGCCAGCAGCTGGTGGGGGACTGAAGCTTTCTTT. Its protein is CASSWWGTEAFF.